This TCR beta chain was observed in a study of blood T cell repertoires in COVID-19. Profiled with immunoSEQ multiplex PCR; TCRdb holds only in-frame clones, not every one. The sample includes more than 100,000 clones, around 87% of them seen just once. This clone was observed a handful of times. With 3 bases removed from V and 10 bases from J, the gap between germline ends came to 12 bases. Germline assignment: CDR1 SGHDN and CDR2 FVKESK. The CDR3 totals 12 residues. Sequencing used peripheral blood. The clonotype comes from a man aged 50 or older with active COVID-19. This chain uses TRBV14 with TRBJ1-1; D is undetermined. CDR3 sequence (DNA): TGTGCCAGCAGCCATGGAGGGATAGGAGCTTTCTTT. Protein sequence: CASSHGGIGAFF.